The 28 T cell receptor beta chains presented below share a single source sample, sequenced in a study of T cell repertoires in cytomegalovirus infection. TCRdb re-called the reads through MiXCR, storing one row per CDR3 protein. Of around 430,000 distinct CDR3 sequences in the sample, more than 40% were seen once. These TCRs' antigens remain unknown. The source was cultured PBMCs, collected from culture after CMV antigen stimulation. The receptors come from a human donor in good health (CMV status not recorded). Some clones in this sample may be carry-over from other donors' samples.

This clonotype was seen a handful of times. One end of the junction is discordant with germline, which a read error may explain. The CDR3 DNA follows: TGTGCCAGCAGTTTAAGCTTCGGACTTTCCTACGAGCAGTACTTT. Amino acids: CASSLSFGLSYEQYF. The J gene is TRBJ2-7, the V gene TRBV28, with a possible D match to TRBD2 (5 bases). The length of the CDR3 is 15 residues. CDR1 is MDHEN, CDR2 SYDVKM, per germline.

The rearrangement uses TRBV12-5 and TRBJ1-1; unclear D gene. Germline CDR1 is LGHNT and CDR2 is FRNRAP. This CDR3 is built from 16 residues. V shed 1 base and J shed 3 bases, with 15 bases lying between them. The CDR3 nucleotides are TGTGCTAGTGGTTTGGCCCCCCTGAGGGCGGACACTGAAGCTTTCTTT. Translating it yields CASGLAPLRADTEAFF.

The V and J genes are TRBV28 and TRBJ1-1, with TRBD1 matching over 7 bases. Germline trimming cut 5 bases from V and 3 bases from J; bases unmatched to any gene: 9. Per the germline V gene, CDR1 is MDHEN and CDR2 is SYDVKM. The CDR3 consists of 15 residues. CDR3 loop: CASSLLQGSDTEAFF. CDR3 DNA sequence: TGTGCCAGCAGTCTACTACAGGGGAGTGACACTGAAGCTTTCTTT.

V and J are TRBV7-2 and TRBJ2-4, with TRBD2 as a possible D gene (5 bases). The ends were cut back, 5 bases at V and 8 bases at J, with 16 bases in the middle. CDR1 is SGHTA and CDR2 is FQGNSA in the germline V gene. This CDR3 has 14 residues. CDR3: CASSPQRGWDIQYF. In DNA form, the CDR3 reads TGTGCCAGCAGCCCGCAACGGGGATGGGACATTCAGTACTTC.

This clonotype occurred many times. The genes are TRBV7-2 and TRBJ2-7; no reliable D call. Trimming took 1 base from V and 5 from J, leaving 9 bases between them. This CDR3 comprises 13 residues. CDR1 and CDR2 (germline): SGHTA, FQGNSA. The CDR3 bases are TGTGCCAGCAGCTTAGGGCCCCCTGACGAGCAGTACTTC. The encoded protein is CASSLGPPDEQYF.

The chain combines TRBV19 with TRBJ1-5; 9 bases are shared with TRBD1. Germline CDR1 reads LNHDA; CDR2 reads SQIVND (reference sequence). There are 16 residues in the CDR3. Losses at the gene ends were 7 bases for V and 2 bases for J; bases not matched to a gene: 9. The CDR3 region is CASIKTGGAGNQPQHF. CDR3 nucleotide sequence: TGTGCCAGTATCAAAACAGGGGGCGCTGGCAATCAGCCCCAGCATTTT. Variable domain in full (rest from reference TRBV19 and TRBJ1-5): DGGITQSPKYLFRKEGQNVTLSCEQNLNHDAMYWYRQDPGQGLRLIYYSQIVNDFQKGDIAEGYSVSREKKESFPLTVTSAQKNPTAFYLCASIKTGGAGNQPQHFGDGTRLSIL.

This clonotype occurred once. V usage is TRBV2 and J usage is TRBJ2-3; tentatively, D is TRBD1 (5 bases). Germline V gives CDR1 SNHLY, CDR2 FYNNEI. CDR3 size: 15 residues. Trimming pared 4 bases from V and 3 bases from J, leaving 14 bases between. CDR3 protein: CASSGGLGVTDTQYF. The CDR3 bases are TGTGCCAGCAGTGGGGGCCTAGGGGTTACAGATACGCAGTATTTT.

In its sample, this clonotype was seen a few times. This CDR3 reads CASSLGRTGAETQYF. Written as DNA, the CDR3 is TGTGCCAGCAGCTTAGGCAGGACAGGGGCGGAGACCCAGTACTTC. The V gene is TRBV7-2, the J gene TRBJ2-5, with 9 bases aligning to TRBD1. The CDR3 has 15 amino acids. Germline assignment: CDR1 SGHTA and CDR2 FQGNSA. V shed 1 base, J shed 5 bases, and the junction held 5 bases outside the gene matches.

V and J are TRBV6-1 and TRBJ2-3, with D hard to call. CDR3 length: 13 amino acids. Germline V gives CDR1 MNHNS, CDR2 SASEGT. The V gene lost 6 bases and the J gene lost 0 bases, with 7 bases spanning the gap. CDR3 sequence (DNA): TGTGCCAGCAGGGTCGGTAGCACAGATACGCAGTATTTT. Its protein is CASRVGSTDTQYF.

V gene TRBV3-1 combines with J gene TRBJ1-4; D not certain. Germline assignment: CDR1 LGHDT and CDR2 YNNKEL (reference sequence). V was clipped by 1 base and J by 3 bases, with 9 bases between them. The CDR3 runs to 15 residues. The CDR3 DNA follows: TGTGCCAGCAGCCAAGTGGGGAGGGCTAATGAAAAACTGTTTTTT. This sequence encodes CASSQVGRANEKLFF.

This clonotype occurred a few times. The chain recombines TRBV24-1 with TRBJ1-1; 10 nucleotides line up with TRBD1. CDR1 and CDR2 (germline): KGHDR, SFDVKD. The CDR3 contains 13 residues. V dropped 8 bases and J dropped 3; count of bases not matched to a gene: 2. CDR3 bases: TGTGCCACCAAGGACAGGGGGGACACTGAAGCTTTCTTT. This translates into CATKDRGDTEAFF.

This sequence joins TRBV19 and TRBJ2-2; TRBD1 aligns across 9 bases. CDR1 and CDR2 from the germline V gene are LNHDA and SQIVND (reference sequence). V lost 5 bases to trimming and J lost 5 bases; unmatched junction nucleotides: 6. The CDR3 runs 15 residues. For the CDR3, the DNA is TGTGCCAGTAGTCAACAGGGGGCTAGAACCGGGGAGCTGTTTTTT. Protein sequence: CASSQQGARTGELFF.

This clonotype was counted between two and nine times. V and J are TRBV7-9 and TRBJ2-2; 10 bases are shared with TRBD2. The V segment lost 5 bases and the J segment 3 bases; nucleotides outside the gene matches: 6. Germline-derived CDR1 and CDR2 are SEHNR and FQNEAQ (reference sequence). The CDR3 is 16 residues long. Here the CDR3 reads CASSPLLAGYTGELFF. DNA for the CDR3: TGTGCCAGCAGCCCCCTACTAGCGGGGTACACCGGGGAGCTGTTTTTT.

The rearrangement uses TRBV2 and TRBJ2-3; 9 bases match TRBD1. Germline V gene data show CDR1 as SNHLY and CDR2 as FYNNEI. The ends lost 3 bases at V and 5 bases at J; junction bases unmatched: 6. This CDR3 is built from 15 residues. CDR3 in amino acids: CASSENRGLGDTQYF. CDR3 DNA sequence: TGTGCCAGCAGTGAGAACAGGGGGCTGGGAGATACGCAGTATTTT.

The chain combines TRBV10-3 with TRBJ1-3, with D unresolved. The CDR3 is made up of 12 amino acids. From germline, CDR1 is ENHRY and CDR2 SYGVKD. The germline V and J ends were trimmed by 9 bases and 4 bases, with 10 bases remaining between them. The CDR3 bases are TGTGCCATGATGACTGGGGGAAACACCATATATTTT. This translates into CAMMTGGNTIYF.

The CDR3 here is CASSWGQRNEQFF. CDR3 nucleotide sequence: TGTGCCAGCAGCTGGGGACAAAGGAATGAGCAGTTCTTC. V and J are TRBV7-9 and TRBJ2-1; perhaps TRBD1 as D (6 bases). The CDR3 has 13 residues. Germline lookup yields CDR1 SEHNR and CDR2 FQNEAQ (reference sequence). Trimming removed 4 bases from V and 7 bases from J, with 11 bases in between.

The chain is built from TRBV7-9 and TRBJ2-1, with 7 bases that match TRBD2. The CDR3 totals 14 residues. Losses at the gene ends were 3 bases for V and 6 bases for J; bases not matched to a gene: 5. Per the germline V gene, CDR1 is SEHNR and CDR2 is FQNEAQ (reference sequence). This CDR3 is CASSFSGVGNEQFF. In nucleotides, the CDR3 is TGTGCCAGCAGCTTCAGCGGGGTAGGCAATGAGCAGTTCTTC. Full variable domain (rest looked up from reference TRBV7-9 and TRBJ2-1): DTGVSQNPRHKITKRGQNVTFRCDPISEHNRLYWYRQTLGQGPEFLTYFQNEAQLEKSRLLSDRFSAERPKGSFSTLEIQRTEQGDSAMYLCASSFSGVGNEQFFGPGTRLTVL.

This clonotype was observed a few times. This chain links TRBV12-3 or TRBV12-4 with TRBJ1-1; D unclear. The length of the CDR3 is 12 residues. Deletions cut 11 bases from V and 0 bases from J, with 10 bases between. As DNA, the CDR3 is TGTGCCCCGAGAAGGATGAACACTGAAGCTTTCTTT. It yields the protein CAPRRMNTEAFF.

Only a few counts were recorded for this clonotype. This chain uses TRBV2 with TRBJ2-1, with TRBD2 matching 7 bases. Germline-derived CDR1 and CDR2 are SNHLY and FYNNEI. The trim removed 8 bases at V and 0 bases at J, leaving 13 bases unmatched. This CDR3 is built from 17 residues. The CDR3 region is CASGRDSGGSSYNEQFF. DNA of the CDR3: TGTGCCAGCGGGAGGGACTCCGGCGGAAGCTCCTACAATGAGCAGTTCTTC. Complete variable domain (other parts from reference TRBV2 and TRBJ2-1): EPEVTQTPSHQVTQMGQEVILRCVPISNHLYFYWYRQILGQKVEFLVSFYNNEISEKSEIFDDQFSVERPDGSNFTLKIRSTKLEDSAMYFCASGRDSGGSSYNEQFFGPGTRLTVL.

In DNA form, the CDR3 reads TGTGCCTTGGGGACAGCTCTCAATCAGCCCCAGCATTTT. Amino acids: CALGTALNQPQHF. V and J are TRBV2 and TRBJ1-5; 7 bases are a match to TRBD1. V trimming: 11 bases; J trimming: 3 bases; junction bases outside the gene matches: 7. The CDR3 covers 13 residues. CDR1 and CDR2 from the germline V gene are SNHLY and FYNNEI.

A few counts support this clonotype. DNA of the CDR3: TGTGCCAACCCGACAGAAGTCCTTTCCTACGAGCAGTACTTC. The encoded protein is CANPTEVLSYEQYF. The genes are TRBV7-6 and TRBJ2-7; possible D gene TRBD1, 5 bases. CDR3 length equals 14 residues. Trimming pared 10 bases from V and 1 base from J, leaving 17 bases between. CDR1 is SGHVS, CDR2 FNYEAQ, per germline.

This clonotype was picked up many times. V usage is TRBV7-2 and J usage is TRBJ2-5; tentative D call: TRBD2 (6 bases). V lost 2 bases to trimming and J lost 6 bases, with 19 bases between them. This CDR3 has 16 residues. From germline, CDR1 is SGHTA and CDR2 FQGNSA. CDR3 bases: TGTGCCAGCAGCTTAAGTGGACTACGAGATGGGAAGACCCAGTACTTC. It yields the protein CASSLSGLRDGKTQYF.

The CDR3 reads CASSFMTGGNEQFF. Here the CDR3 DNA reads TGTGCCAGCAGCTTCATGACAGGGGGAAATGAGCAGTTCTTC. The chain joins TRBV7-9 to TRBJ2-1, with 9 positions matching TRBD1. J lost 7 bases, V lost 3 bases, and 4 bases had no gene match. This CDR3 region has 14 residues. Germline assignment: CDR1 SEHNR and CDR2 FQNEAQ (reference sequence).

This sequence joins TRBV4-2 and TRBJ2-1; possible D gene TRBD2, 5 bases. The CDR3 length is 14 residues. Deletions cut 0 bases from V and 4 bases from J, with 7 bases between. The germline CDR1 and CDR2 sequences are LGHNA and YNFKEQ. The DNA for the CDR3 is TGTGCCAGCAGCCAAGATACTAGTTACAATGAGCAGTTCTTC. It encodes CASSQDTSYNEQFF.

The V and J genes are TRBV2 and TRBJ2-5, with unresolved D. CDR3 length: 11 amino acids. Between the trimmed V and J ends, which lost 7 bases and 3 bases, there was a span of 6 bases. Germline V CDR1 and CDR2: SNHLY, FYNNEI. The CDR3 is CASTSEETQYF. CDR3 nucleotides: TGTGCCAGCACGTCGGAAGAGACCCAGTACTTC.

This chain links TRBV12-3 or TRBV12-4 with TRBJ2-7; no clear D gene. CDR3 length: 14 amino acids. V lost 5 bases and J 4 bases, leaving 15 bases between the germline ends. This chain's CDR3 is CASSRDYGEYEQYF. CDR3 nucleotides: TGTGCCAGCAGTAGGGATTATGGCGAGTACGAGCAGTACTTC.

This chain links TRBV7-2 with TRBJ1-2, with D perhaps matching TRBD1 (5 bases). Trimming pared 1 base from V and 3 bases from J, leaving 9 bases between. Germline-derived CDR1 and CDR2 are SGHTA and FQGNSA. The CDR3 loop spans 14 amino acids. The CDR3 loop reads CASSLEGRDYGYTF. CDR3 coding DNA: TGTGCCAGCAGCTTAGAGGGGAGGGACTATGGCTACACCTTC.

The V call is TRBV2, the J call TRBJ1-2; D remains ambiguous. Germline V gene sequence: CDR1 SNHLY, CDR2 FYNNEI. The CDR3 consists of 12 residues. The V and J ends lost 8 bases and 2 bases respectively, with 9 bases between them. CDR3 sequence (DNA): TGTGCCAGCGAAGAGGGAAACTATGGCTACACCTTC. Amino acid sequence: CASEEGNYGYTF.